This TCR beta chain derives from a study of a mutant IDH1 vaccine in newly diagnosed glioma. Study summary: Patients had received radiotherapy, temozolomide, or both previously, most receiving both.

Time point defined: baseline, week 1 (first vaccination visit). The treatment denotes: pre-vaccination baseline after standard-of-care therapy. Some clones are missing from TCRdb's copy, which holds only in-frame ones; the method was immunoSEQ multiplex PCR. The sample carries 30,000 or so clones, over 75% recorded once. This receptor was taken from a man between 25 and 39 years old with glioma. Sequencing used PBMCs, obtained from a glioma patient treated with radiotherapy, temozolomide or both.

The CDR3, as DNA: TGTGCCAGCATGGGGACAGGAGACACCGGGGAGCTGTTTTTT. Its protein product is CASMGTGDTGELFF. The J gene is TRBJ2-2, the V gene TRBV28; 8 bases line up with TRBD1. The CDR3 covers 14 residues. Unmatched junction bases numbered 4, after V lost 7 bases and J lost 3 bases. CDR1 is MDHEN, CDR2 SYDVKM, per germline.